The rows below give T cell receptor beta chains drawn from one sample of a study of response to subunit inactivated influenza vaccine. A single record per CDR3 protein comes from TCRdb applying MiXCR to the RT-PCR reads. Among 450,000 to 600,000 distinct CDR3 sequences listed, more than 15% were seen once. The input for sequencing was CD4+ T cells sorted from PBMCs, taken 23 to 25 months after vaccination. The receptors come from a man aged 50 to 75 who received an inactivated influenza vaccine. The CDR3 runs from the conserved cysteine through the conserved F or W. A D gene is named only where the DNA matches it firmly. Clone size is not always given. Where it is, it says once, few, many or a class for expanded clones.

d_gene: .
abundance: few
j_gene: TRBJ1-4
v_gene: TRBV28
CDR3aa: CASSLSTGLTNEKLFF
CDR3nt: TGTGCCAGCAGTTTATCAACAGGGCTAACTAATGAAAAACTGTTTTTT

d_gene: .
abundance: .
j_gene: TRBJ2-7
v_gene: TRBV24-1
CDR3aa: CATSEPDSRAEQYF
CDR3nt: TGTGCCACCAGTGAACCTGACAGCAGAGCGGAGCAGTACTTC

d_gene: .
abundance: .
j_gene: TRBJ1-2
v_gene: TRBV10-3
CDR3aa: CAISESARTNYGYTF
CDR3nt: TGTGCCATCAGTGAGTCTGCTAGAACTAACTATGGCTACACCTTC

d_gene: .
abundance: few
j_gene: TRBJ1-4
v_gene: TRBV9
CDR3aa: CASSPTTTNEKLFF
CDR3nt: TGTGCCAGCAGCCCCACCACAACTAATGAAAAACTGTTTTTT

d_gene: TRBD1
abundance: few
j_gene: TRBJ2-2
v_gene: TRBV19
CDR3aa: CASSDPGTANTGELFF
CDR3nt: TGTGCCAGTAGTGACCCCGGGACAGCGAACACCGGGGAGCTGTTTTTT

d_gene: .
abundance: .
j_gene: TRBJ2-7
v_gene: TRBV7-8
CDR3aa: CASSLTWRSYEQYF
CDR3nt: TGTGCCAGCAGCTTAACCTGGAGGTCCTACGAGCAGTACTTC

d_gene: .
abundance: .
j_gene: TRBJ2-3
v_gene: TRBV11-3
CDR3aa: CASSLAGTKTDTQYF
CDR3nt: TGTGCCAGCAGCCTCGCCGGGACCAAGACAGATACGCAGTATTTT

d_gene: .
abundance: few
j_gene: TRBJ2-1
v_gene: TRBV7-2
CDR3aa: CASSLAWQTEQFF
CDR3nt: TGTGCCAGCAGCTTAGCGTGGCAGACTGAGCAGTTCTTC

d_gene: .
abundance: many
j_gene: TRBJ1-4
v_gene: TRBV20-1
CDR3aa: CSARGDLGEKLFF
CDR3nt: TGCAGTGCTAGAGGGGACTTGGGTGAAAAACTGTTTTTT

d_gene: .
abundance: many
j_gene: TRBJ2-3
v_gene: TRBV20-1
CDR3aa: CSAPPIPGRASTDTQYF
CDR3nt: TGCAGTGCCCCCCCGATCCCCGGGCGAGCTAGCACAGATACGCAGTATTTT

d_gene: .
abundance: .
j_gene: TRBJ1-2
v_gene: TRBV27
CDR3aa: CASRRDGNGGYGYTF
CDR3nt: TGTGCCAGCAGAAGGGATGGAAACGGGGGCTATGGCTACACCTTC

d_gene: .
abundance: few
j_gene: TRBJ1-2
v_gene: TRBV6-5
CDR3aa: CASSYSGGERVRGYTF
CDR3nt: TGTGCCAGCAGTTACTCGGGCGGGGAGAGGGTTCGTGGCTACACCTTC

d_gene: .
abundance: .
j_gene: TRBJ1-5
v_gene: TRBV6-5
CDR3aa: CASSYLGAISNQPQHF
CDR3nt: TGTGCCAGCAGTTACCTGGGGGCAATTAGCAATCAGCCCCAGCATTTT

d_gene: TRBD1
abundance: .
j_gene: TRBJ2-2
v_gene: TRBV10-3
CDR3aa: CAISDPGGKITGELFF
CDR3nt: TGTGCCATCAGTGATCCAGGGGGCAAGATCACCGGGGAGCTGTTTTTT

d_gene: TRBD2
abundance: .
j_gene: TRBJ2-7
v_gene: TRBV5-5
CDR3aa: CASSRGGYLSPYEQYF
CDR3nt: TGTGCCAGCAGCCGGGGGGGGTATCTATCTCCCTACGAGCAGTACTTC

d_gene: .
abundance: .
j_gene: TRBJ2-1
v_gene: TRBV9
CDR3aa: CASSAPGINEQFF
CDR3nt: TGTGCCAGCAGCGCACCGGGTATCAATGAGCAGTTCTTC

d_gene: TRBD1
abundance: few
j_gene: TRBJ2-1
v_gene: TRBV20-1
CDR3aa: CSARTGGANEQFF
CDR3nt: TGCAGTGCTCGGACAGGGGGCGCGAATGAGCAGTTCTTC

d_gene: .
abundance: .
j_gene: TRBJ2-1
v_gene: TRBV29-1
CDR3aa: CSSGIYNEQFF
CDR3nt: TGCAGCTCCGGGATATACAATGAGCAGTTCTTC

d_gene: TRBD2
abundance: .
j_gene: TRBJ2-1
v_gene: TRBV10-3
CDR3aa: CAISISGGDYNEQFF
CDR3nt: TGTGCCATCAGTATAAGCGGGGGGGACTACAATGAGCAGTTCTTC

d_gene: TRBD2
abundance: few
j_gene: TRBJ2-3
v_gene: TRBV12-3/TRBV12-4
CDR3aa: CASSYSGGSTDTQYF
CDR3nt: TGTGCCAGCAGCTATAGCGGGGGTTCCACAGATACGCAGTATTTT

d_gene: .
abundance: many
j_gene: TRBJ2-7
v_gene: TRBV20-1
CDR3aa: CSARPLQRATYEQYF
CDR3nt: TGCAGTGCTAGACCCCTCCAGCGGGCAACCTACGAGCAGTACTTC

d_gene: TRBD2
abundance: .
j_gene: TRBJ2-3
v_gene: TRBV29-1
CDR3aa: CSVVTSGREWATDTQYF
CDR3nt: TGCAGCGTTGTTACTAGCGGGAGGGAGTGGGCCACAGATACGCAGTATTTT

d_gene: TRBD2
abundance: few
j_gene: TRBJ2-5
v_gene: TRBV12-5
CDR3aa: CASGFGGGETQYF
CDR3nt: TGTGCTAGTGGTTTCGGGGGGGGAGAGACCCAGTACTTC

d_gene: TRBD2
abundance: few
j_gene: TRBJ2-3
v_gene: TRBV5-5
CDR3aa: CASSAGTSGRDTQYF
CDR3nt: TGTGCCAGCAGCGCCGGGACTAGCGGGAGGGATACGCAGTATTTT

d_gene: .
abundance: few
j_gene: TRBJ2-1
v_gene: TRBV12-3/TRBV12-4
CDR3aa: CASSLEPGEQFF
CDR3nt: TGTGCCAGCAGCTTGGAACCGGGTGAGCAGTTCTTC

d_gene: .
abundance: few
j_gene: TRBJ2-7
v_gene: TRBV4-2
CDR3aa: CASSQATDGSYEQYF
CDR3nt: TGTGCCAGCAGCCAAGCGACTGATGGTTCCTACGAGCAGTACTTC

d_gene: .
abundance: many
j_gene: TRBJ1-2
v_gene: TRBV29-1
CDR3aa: CSVRVGSRGYTF
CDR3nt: TGCAGCGTCCGGGTTGGCTCGCGGGGCTACACCTTC

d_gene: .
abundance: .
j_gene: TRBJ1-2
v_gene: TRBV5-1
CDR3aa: CASGHGGLYNYGYTF
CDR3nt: TGCGCCAGCGGCCATGGGGGGCTCTATAACTATGGCTACACCTTC

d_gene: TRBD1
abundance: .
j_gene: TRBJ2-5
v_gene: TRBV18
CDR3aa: CASSRQGAETQYF
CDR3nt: TGTGCCAGCTCACGACAGGGGGCAGAGACCCAGTACTTC

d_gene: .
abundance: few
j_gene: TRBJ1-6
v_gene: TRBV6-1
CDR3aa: CASSELAGSSYNSPLHF
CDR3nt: TGTGCCAGCAGTGAATTGGCGGGGAGCTCCTATAATTCACCCCTCCACTTT

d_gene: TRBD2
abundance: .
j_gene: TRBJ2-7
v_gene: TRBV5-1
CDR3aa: CASSLPSGGIAYEQYF
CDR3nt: TGCGCCAGCAGCTTGCCTAGCGGGGGGATCGCCTACGAGCAGTACTTC

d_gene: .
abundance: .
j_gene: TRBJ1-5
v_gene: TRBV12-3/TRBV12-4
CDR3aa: CASSLNTGPRRGEPQHF
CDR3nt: TGTGCCAGCAGTTTAAATACAGGGCCTCGACGGGGGGAGCCCCAGCATTTT

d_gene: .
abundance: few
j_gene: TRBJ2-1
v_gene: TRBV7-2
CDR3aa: CASSFRSFNEQFF
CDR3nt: TGTGCCAGCAGCTTTAGGTCGTTCAATGAGCAGTTCTTC

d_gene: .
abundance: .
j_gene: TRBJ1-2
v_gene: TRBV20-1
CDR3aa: CSAVRSENYGYTF
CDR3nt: TGCAGTGCTGTTCGTTCGGAGAACTATGGCTACACCTTC

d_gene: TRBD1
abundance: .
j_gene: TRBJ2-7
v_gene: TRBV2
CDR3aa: CASSLQGITYEQYF
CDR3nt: TGTGCCAGCAGTCTACAGGGGATTACCTACGAGCAGTACTTC

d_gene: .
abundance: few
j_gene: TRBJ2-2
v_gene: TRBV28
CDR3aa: CASITSTGELFF
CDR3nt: TGTGCCAGCATCACTAGTACCGGGGAGCTGTTTTTT

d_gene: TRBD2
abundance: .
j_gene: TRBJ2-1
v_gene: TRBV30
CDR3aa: CAWGGLAVSYNEQFF
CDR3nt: TGTGCCTGGGGGGGACTAGCGGTTTCCTACAATGAGCAGTTCTTC

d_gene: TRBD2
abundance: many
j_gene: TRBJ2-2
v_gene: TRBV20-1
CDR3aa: CSARDVAGSNTGELFF
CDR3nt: TGCAGTGCTAGAGACGTAGCGGGCTCAAACACCGGGGAGCTGTTTTTT

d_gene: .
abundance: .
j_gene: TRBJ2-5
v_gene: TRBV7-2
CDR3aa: CASSLAVASETQYF
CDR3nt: TGTGCCAGCAGCCTTGCGGTGGCATCGGAGACCCAGTACTTC

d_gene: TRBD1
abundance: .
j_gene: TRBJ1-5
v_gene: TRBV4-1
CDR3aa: CASSQDGTGGQPQHF
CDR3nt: TGCGCCAGCAGCCAAGATGGGACAGGGGGTCAGCCCCAGCATTTT

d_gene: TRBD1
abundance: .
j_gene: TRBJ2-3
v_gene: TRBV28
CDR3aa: CASSVGQGIDTQYF
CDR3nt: TGTGCCAGCAGCGTCGGACAGGGGATAGATACGCAGTATTTT

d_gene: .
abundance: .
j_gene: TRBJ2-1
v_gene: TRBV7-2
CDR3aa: CASSWDRLNEQFF
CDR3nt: TGTGCCAGCAGCTGGGACCGTTTAAATGAGCAGTTCTTC

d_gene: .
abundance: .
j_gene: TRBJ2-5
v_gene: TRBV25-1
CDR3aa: CASSDGAGTGSETQYF
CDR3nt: TGTGCCAGCAGTGACGGAGCAGGGACGGGGTCAGAGACCCAGTACTTC

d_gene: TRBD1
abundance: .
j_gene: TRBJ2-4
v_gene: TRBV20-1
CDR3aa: CSALTGAVSKNIQYF
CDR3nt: TGCAGTGCCCTGACAGGGGCGGTATCCAAAAACATTCAGTACTTC

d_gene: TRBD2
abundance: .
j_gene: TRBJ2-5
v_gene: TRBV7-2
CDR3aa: CASSPSGRAGTQYF
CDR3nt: TGTGCCAGCAGCCCTAGCGGGAGGGCCGGGACCCAGTACTTC

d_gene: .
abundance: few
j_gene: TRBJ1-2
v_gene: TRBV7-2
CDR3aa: CASSQAPRMGYTF
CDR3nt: TGTGCCAGCAGCCAGGCGCCTCGTATGGGCTACACCTTC

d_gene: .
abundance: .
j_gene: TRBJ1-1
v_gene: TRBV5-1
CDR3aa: CASRAPNTEAFF
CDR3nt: TGCGCCAGCAGGGCCCCCAACACTGAAGCTTTCTTT

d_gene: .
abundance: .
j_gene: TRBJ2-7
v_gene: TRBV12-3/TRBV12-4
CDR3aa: CASSHSTGFPYEQYF
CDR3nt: TGTGCCAGCAGTCACTCAACAGGTTTCCCATACGAGCAGTACTTC

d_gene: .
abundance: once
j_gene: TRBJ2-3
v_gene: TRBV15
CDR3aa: CATSRATGTQYF
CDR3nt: TGTGCCACCAGCAGGGCCACCGGTACGCAGTATTTT